This TCR beta chain was obtained from a study of cytomegalovirus exposure and HLA in healthy donors. Study as a whole: Around 200 million T cells yielded 120 million or so unique TCR beta sequences, as an earlier analysis found.

J lost 1 base, V lost 1 base, and 7 bases had no gene match. This CDR3 region has 18 residues. Germline-derived CDR1 and CDR2 are MGHRA and YSYEKL. The table lists this clone with a few counts. Its target is unknown. Whole-study results and caveats: A missense variant in DCLRE1C was later tied to TCR beta V- and J-gene trimming. There were 164 TCR beta chains listed as cytomegalovirus-associated. When the data were analyzed later, several of the most significant clusters appeared to be linked to common viral pathogens.

Primers included in the PCR were 60 Vbeta and 13 Jbeta primers. Using immunoSEQ multiplex PCR, the repertoire was profiled, and TCRdb retains in-frame clones only, with some absent. The repertoire holds approximately 190,000 clones, with about 77% as singletons. The sample taken for sequencing was PBMCs. The V gene is TRBV4-1, the J gene TRBJ2-3; TRBD2 agrees at 11 bases. The sequence was collected from a woman under 40 in good health and CMV-seropositive. CDR3: CASSQGGIAGGGTDTQYF. CDR3 DNA: TGCGCCAGCAGCCAAGGTGGTATAGCGGGGGGGGGCACAGATACGCAGTATTTT.